This T cell receptor beta chain appears in the sequencing data of a study of identical twins. Germline CDR1 ENHRY, CDR2 SYGVKD. V gave up 3 bases and J gave up 2 bases; unmatched junction bases: 7. This CDR3 is built from 15 residues. The sample holds a few counts of this clonotype. No antigen is known for it. No donor was unhealthy or non-Caucasian. TCRdb independently ran MiXCR on the 5' RACE reads; one entry per CDR3 protein. The data hold hundreds of thousands of distinct CDR3 sequences, with 18% observed a single time. Findings and caveats of the study: With abundant cord blood beta clonotypes, insertions were fewer; memory repertoires showed no such pattern.

The same data also contributed to another study, on T cells expressing NK-cell markers. That source adds: Whether the expanded NKG2C+ T cell clones recognized HCMV remained unclear.

The sequence derives from a woman under 30 in good health. The specimen was PBMCs. V and J are TRBV10-3 and TRBJ2-7; 7 nucleotides align to TRBD1. CDR3 bases: TGTGCCATCAGTGAATACCGGGACAGAGCCTACGAGCAGTACTTC. This gives the protein CAISEYRDRAYEQYF.